This TCR beta chain came from a study of T cell responses to AZD1222 COVID-19 vaccine. The repertoire was sequenced with immunoSEQ multiplex PCR; TCRdb's copy has only in-frame clones and lacks some. The data hold approximately 92,000 clones, with approximately 91% observed a single time. This clone was detected only once. The germline V gene encodes CDR1 SGHAT and CDR2 FQNNGV. The CDR3 spans 11 residues. V was shortened by 5 bases and J by 6 bases, with 8 bases between the two germline ends. This receptor was identified in an adult in good health. V and J are TRBV11-2 and TRBJ2-7; D is ambiguous. Sample: peripheral blood, taken on day 0 of AZD1222 vaccination. The chain's CDR3 is CASSPQGEQYF. The CDR3 nucleotides read TGTGCCAGCAGCCCCCAAGGCGAGCAGTACTTC.